This T cell receptor (beta chain) is drawn from a study of OX40 agonist ivuxolimab in advanced cancers. The CDR3 runs to 16 residues. CDR1 and CDR2 from the germline V gene are LGHNA and YNFKEQ. The ends were cut back, 0 bases at V and 2 bases at J, with 13 bases in the middle. Clones were sequenced by immunoSEQ multiplex PCR, and TCRdb holds only the in-frame ones, with some missing. The sample carries 25,000 to 30,000 clones, about 70% recorded once. This TCR was recovered from an adult with an advanced solid tumor such as melanoma, head and neck, liver or kidney cancer. Source: CD4+ or CD8+ T cells sorted from blood, taken in a trial of the OX40 agonist ivuxolimab. The chain is built from TRBV4-2 and TRBJ2-5; D not certain. CDR3 in DNA: TGTGCCAGCAGCCAAGATCCCTCTATGGGGCAAGAGACCCAGTACTTC. Amino acid sequence: CASSQDPSMGQETQYF.